This TCR beta chain is drawn from a study of post-analysis software for immune sequencing data. Looking at the study overall: Multiple sclerosis in the patients followed relapsing-remitting, secondary progressive and progressive-relapsing courses.

Unique molecular identifiers featured in each of the TCR beta cDNA libraries. Each sample of roughly 0.9 to 11 million input T cells yielded roughly 500,000 cDNA molecules, so each molecule approximated one T cell. A single record per CDR3 protein comes from TCRdb applying MiXCR to the PCR reads. Seen here are 450,000 to 650,000 distinct CDR3 sequences, around 47% observed once, and the top ten hold more than 1.5%. Germline CDR1 MNHEY, CDR2 SVGAGI. The CDR3 sequence is 14 residues long. With 5 bases removed from V and 13 bases from J, the gap between germline ends came to 21 bases. Regarding this clonotype: Its target is unknown.

General study points: The five TRBV segments detected at higher frequency in patients than in controls included TRBV5-6, TRBV5-1 and TRBV20-1. Multiple sclerosis was associated with a significant reduction in normalized Chao1 diversity relative to controls.

The TCR was taken from a girl between 5 and 17 years old with multiple sclerosis. Sample: blood. V is TRBV6-5 and J is TRBJ2-4, with D perhaps TRBD1 (6 bases). In nucleotides, the CDR3 is TGTGCCAGCAGTCCTCAAGGACAGTTTGAGGCCCAGTACTTC. This gives the protein CASSPQGQFEAQYF.